This T cell receptor (beta chain) was observed in a study of cytomegalovirus exposure and HLA in healthy donors (dated by TCRdb to between 2016 and 2019). Regarding the research as a whole: An earlier analysis of some 550 of the donors reported more than 250 Gb of sequence data and around 110 million unique TCR beta sequences from 190 million or so T cells. An early release covering 500 to 750 HLA-typed donors comprised 300 to 350 gigabases of sequencing data and 85 million to 100 million unique TCR sequences. Of the roughly 420 genotyped donors, approximately 80% were placed in the genetic ancestry cluster associated with self-reported Caucasian donors. The study aimed to test whether signatures of past pathogen exposure could be identified by cataloging public T cell receptors. The study profiled the T cell repertoires of around 700 subjects by immunosequencing and related them to cytomegalovirus serostatus. A separate validation cohort of roughly 130 different subjects was used in addition to the 666-subject first cohort. To predict cytomegalovirus infection status, the study brought together high-throughput TCR immunosequencing, statistical association of individual TCRs with disease status, and machine learning. A later analysis re-examined previously published TCR beta repertoires from over 500 donors and added high-resolution HLA genotyping to investigate patterns of TCR occurrence. In the later analysis, no new phenotypic data were used to find candidate immune exposures; instead, reliance was placed on TCR beta sequences and their occurrence across donors. An earlier analysis of 587 of the donors used high-throughput TCR beta sequencing to judge whether each TCR beta V gene segment behaved as functional or pseudogenic. Donor age, sex, ethnicity and CMV serostatus were compiled alongside the repertoire data. A later genetic analysis used genome-wide SNP genotypes for about 60% of the roughly 670 donors, treating that subset as a discovery cohort. Every repertoire in the discovery cohort had been generated on one and the same sequencing platform. Class I and class II HLA loci were covered by the typing at four-digit resolution. The number of donors typed differed by locus, with about 620-630 for A, B, C, DRB1 and DQB1, around 500 for DQA1, 600 to 610 for DPA1, and approximately 470 for DPB1. A handful of DR-DQ haplotypes were handled as single units for association and clustering because linkage in the cohort was strong. On average, roughly 200,000 unique TCR beta nucleotide sequences were sequenced per donor among roughly 430 genotyped donors of the cohort, with roughly 18% of those sequences being non-productive. Here is what the overall study found, with its caveats: Specific HLA alleles were associated with 16,951 TCR beta sequences at a false discovery rate of 0.05 in a later analysis. A later analysis found that HLA-associated TCR beta chains were more clonally expanded and had lower generation probabilities than equally common non-associated chains. In this cohort, only TCR beta chains were sequenced, and detectable features were limited by the absence of alpha or paired-chain data. An earlier analysis of some 590 of the donors showed that most TCR beta V segments appeared in productive rearrangements either about 87% or about 30% of the time, which broadly matched IMGT annotations. When HLA alleles, especially DR and DQ, strongly co-occurred, TCR associations were difficult to assign to individual alleles. For the cohort, immune exposure information was limited to CMV serostatus. A group of highly shared sequence variants was considered likely to be a technical artifact of the sequencing pipeline. In a later analysis, the rate of TCR association differed among HLA loci, with DRB1 alleles having the most associated TCRs and HLA-C alleles having the fewest. An association between a missense DCLRE1C variant and V-gene and J-gene trimming of TCR beta chains was found in a later genetic analysis and replicated in an independent cohort. Linkage disequilibrium might explain the correlated functional status among segregating V segments, but an unknown experimental factor could not be ruled out. Because HLA typing was unavailable for some donors at each locus, only the typed subset was used in association tests. The presence/absence analyses assumed that sequencing depth was roughly uniform across donors, and that assumption may not be true. Because counts were too low, about 18 rarely observed V segments, including chromosome 9 orphons, were excluded from the earlier analysis of some 540 of the donors. Because the 87-base-pair reads could not distinguish some IMGT-functional V segments, including TRBV6-2 and TRBV6-3, those segments were excluded. In the study, about 150 TCR beta chains were listed as associated with cytomegalovirus. Most TCR sequences were observed very rarely across donors, whereas some public TCRs were present in many individuals. The classifier was reported to diagnose cytomegalovirus status with high specificity and sensitivity in both the original cohort and the validation cohort. In vitro tests confirmed that a few of the cytomegalovirus-associated TCR beta chains recognize cytomegalovirus antigens. Most CMV-associated TCR beta chains appeared to be HLA-restricted in a later analysis, and the HLA associations seemed to be driven largely by CMV exposure. According to the authors, the approach could potentially be generalized to other disease states and immunological phenotypes. According to a later analysis, parvovirus B19, influenza, CMV and Epstein-Barr virus appeared linked to several top co-occurrence clusters. In a later genetic analysis, fewer N-insertions in productive TCRs were reported among donors in an Asian-associated ancestry cluster than the roughly 700-donor mean. A further reported finding was that TCR beta sequences accurately predicted the HLA-A and HLA-B alleles for most subjects in the first cohort.

Library creation used the immunoSEQ multiplex PCR assay. A mixture of 60 forward primers for TCR Vbeta segments and 13 reverse primers for TCR Jbeta segments was used in the multiplex PCR. The CDR3 region of rearranged TCR beta genes was amplified from genomic DNA with a multiplex PCR assay. The Illumina HiSeq System was used to sequence the amplified TCR beta libraries as 87-base-pair reads. Per the original workflow: In a later analysis, about 80 million unique TCR beta chains were counted across the roughly 610 repertoires, and around 10 million of these chains were shared by at least two donors. Raw reads were error-corrected and collapsed into unique sequences with a nearest-neighbor algorithm that merged closely related sequences to remove PCR and sequencing errors. V, D and J gene segments were assigned by aligning CDR3 sequences to IMGT reference sequences. For a sequence to be retained, a match of at least six nucleotides to both a V gene segment and a J gene segment was required. Rearrangements were called productive when the CDR3 lacked stop codons and stayed in frame with V and J; all others were non-productive. CDR3 was defined by IMGT convention, running from the second conserved V-encoded cysteine to the conserved J-encoded phenylalanine. In an earlier analysis of some 550 of the donors, sequences lacking an unambiguous match to a single V gene segment were excluded. An earlier analysis of almost 600 of the donors classified V segments as functional when productive rearrangements were above 56.7% and as segregating when the standard deviation between donors was above 5%. A statistical classification framework was built to diagnose cytomegalovirus status from the catalog of TCR beta chain sequences. In a later analysis, V and J genes were assigned by comparing TCR nucleotide sequences against IMGT/GENE-DB human TR gene sequences. In a later analysis, CDR3 sequences and most-parsimonious VDJ recombination scenarios were assigned using the TCRdist pipeline. In a later analysis, each TCR beta chain was defined by its CDR3 amino acid sequence together with its V-gene family, and reads lacking a unique V-gene family were excluded. In a later analysis, 450 to 600 highly shared, low-generation-probability nucleotide sequences were removed to address suspected cross-contamination and a sequencing artifact. For each public chain, a later analysis derived a clonal expansion index from normalized ranks of inferred template counts within each repertoire. Generation probabilities in a later analysis came from a VDJ recombination model fitted to out-of-frame rearrangements, and those results were checked against IGoR. In a later analysis, hypergeometric tests were used to score TCR-TCR, TCR-HLA and TCR-CMV co-occurrence, with a repertoire-size bias correction applied to TCR pairs. In a later analysis, false discovery rates were estimated by permuting HLA or CMV assignments 20 times. A later analysis grouped co-occurring TCRs with DBSCAN, adding TCRdist sequence similarity when clustering within HLA-allele-positive subsets. Repertoires with fewer than 30,000 or more than 120,000 public chains were left out of co-occurrence clustering, as were about 5 repertoires with anomalous nucleotide sharing. TCRdb holds this immuneACCESS table with in-frame rearrangements only. Some clones are missing; in checked studies, unresolved V genes explain under half, and the rest has no known cause. V, J and clone size were drawn from that table, and D and trimming were deduced from the DNA. The sample contains 200,000 to 250,000 clones, more than 60% of them found a single time. Of the sample, less than 3% is held by the ten largest clones.

The cohort was made up of 500 to 800 healthy bone marrow donors. All cohort members were sampled while nominally healthy, although unrecorded immune exposures were likely present. The donor was CMV seropositive and belonged to the group of some 290 seropositive cohort members. A peripheral blood sample was provided by each donor, and peripheral blood mononuclear cells were used for TCR beta sequencing. Genomic DNA was extracted from the blood cell samples with the Qiagen DNeasy Blood Extraction Kit. The CDR3 sequence holds 14 residues, the cysteine and phenylalanine included. Only the CDR3 part of the read is kept: 42 bases, read in frame from the first base. Looking up the germline V gene yields CDR1 SGDLS and CDR2 YYNGEE. Relative to germline, V is missing 6 bases and J is missing 4 bases, with 6 bases of the junction outside any gene match. With respect to this clone: The antigen it recognizes is unknown. No much larger clonotype is one base removed from it; base qualities were not supplied.

Recombination connected TRBV9 to TRBJ2-7, and 11 junction bases match TRBD1. This receptor was taken from a woman aged 55 to 70 in good health and CMV-seropositive. Sequenced input: PBMCs. This receptor has the CDR3 CASTPGTGGYEQYF. The bases are TGTGCCAGCACTCCAGGGACAGGGGGATACGAGCAGTACTTC.